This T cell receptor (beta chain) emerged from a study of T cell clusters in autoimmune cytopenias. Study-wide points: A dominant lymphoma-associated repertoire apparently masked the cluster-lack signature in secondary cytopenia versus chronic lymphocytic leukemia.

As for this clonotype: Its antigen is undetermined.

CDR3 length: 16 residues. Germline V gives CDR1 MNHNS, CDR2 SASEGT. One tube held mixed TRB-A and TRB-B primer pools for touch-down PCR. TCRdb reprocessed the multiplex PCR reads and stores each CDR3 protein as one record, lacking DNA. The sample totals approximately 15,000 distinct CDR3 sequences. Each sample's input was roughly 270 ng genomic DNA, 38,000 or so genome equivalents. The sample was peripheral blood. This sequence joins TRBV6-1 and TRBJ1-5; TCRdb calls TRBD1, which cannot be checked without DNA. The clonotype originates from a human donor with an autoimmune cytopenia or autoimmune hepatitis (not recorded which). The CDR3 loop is CASSNRQGGGNQPQHF.